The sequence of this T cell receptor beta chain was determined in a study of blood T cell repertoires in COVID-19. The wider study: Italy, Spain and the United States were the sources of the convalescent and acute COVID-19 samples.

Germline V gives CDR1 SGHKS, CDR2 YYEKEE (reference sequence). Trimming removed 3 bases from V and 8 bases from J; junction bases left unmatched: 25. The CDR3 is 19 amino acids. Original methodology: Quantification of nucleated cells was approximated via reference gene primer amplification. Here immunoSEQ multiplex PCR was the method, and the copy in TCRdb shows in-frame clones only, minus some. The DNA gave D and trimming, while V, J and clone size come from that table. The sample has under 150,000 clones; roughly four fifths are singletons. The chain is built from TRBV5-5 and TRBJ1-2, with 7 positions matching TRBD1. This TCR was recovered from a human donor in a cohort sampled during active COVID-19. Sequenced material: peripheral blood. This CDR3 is CASSSGTASSVQLSGGYTF. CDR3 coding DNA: TGTGCCAGCAGCTCCGGGACAGCCTCATCAGTCCAACTATCCGGAGGCTACACCTTC.